This is a list of T cell receptor beta chains from one sample in a study of graft-versus-host responses after intestinal transplantation. These receptors have no identified antigens. The data were produced by immunoSEQ multiplex PCR, yet TCRdb's version contains in-frame clones alone and is incomplete. Counted here are 75,000 to 95,000 clones, roughly 91% occurring once; the ten biggest clones make up about 2%. The specimen comprised unstimulated CD8+ T cells sorted from spleen or lymph node cells, sampled before intestinal transplant. The receptors here all came from a human donor who received an intestinal transplant. CDR3s include the opening cysteine and the closing phenylalanine or tryptophan. A D gene is named only where the DNA matches it firmly. Clone sizes are given selectively: once, few, many, or a class where the clone is expanded.

cdr3_aa,cdr3_nt,clone_size,j_call,d_call,v_call
CAIRGLDTYNSPLHF,TGTGCCATCAGGGGCCTCGACACTTATAATTCACCCCTCCACTTT,-,TRBJ1-6,-,TRBV10-3
CASWGGNEQYF,TGTGCCAGCTGGGGGGGTAACGAGCAGTACTTC,-,TRBJ2-7,TRBD2,TRBV27
CASSQDPVPVRGYTF,TGTGCCAGCAGCCAAGATCCCGTCCCGGTGCGTGGCTACACCTTC,-,TRBJ1-2,-,TRBV14
CAISDSQGQPDTQYF,TGTGCCATCAGTGATTCTCAGGGGCAGCCAGATACGCAGTATTTT,-,TRBJ2-3,-,TRBV10-3
CSVEEVVRTGAYNEQFF,TGCAGCGTTGAAGAAGTAGTGCGGACAGGCGCCTACAATGAGCAGTTCTTC,-,TRBJ2-1,TRBD1,TRBV29-1
CASSPDLGSDEQYF,TGCGCCAGCAGTCCCGATCTAGGATCCGACGAGCAGTACTTC,-,TRBJ2-7,-,TRBV4-3
CASSFYGSYEQYF,TGTGCCAGCAGCTTCTACGGTTCCTACGAGCAGTACTTC,-,TRBJ2-7,-,TRBV5-6
CATRGQGGDGYTF,TGTGCCACCAGAGGACAGGGGGGTGATGGCTACACCTTC,-,TRBJ1-2,TRBD1,TRBV15
CASSPGVSYNEQFF,TGTGCCAGCAGCCCGGGGGTCTCCTACAATGAGCAGTTCTTC,once,TRBJ2-1,-,TRBV13
CASRGDRVSTTDTQYF,TGTGCCAGCAGAGGTGACAGGGTATCAACAACAGATACGCAGTATTTT,-,TRBJ2-3,TRBD1,TRBV2
CASSNIQGINSPLHF,TGTGCCAGTAGCAACATTCAGGGGATTAATTCGCCCCTCCACTTT,-,TRBJ1-6,-,TRBV19
CASSAQGNEQFF,TGTGCCAGTAGTGCGCAGGGGAATGAGCAGTTCTTC,-,TRBJ2-1,-,TRBV19
CASSLRLAGQETQYF,TGTGCCAGCAGCTTACGACTAGCGGGGCAAGAGACCCAGTACTTC,-,TRBJ2-5,TRBD2,TRBV7-6
CASINILTRLDPRTGELFF,TGCGCCAGCATAAACATCCTAACCCGACTAGACCCACGCACCGGGGAGCTGTTTTTT,-,TRBJ2-2,-,TRBV10-2
CASSWDFKGSLTGVSYEQYF,TGCGCCAGCAGCTGGGATTTTAAAGGGTCCCTGACAGGGGTGAGCTACGAGCAGTACTTC,-,TRBJ2-7,TRBD1,TRBV4-1
CASSIYRGWGTEAFF,TGCGCCAGCAGCATCTACAGGGGATGGGGCACTGAAGCTTTCTTT,-,TRBJ1-1,TRBD1,TRBV5-1
CASSQGLAGALNTGELFF,TGCGCCAGCAGCCAAGGACTAGCGGGGGCCCTGAACACCGGGGAGCTGTTTTTT,-,TRBJ2-2,TRBD2,TRBV4-3
CASSQSKLAGAHDNEQFF,TGCGCCAGCAGCCAAAGCAAGCTAGCGGGGGCCCACGACAATGAGCAGTTCTTC,-,TRBJ2-1,TRBD2,TRBV4-3
CASSLGPGSVGTDTQYF,TGTGCCAGCAGCTTGGGTCCGGGGAGCGTTGGCACAGATACGCAGTATTTT,-,TRBJ2-3,-,TRBV5-6
CAWGAAYGYTF,TGTGCCTGGGGGGCAGCCTATGGCTACACCTTC,-,TRBJ1-2,-,TRBV30